These 18 T cell receptor beta chains originate from one sample sequenced in a study of T cells in Graves' hyperthyroidism and ophthalmopathy. From RNA transcripts, TCR beta CDR3 regions were amplified. The HTBI primer set served for first-round RT-PCR of the TCR CDR3. TCRdb recomputed calls from the multiplex PCR reads with MiXCR, one row per CDR3 protein. The sample gives approximately 620,000 distinct CDR3 sequences, roughly a sixth of which show up once; around 3.3% is in the top ten. The sequencing input was blood. The source of these receptors is a woman in her forties with Graves' ophthalmopathy.

The chain joins TRBV7-2 to TRBJ2-3; TRBD1 agrees at 7 bases. The germline gives CDR1 SGHTA, CDR2 FQGNSA. This CDR3 has 15 amino acids. V lost 2 bases, J lost 2 bases, and 4 bases stayed unmatched. The CDR3 is CASSLSGQPTDTQYF. The CDR3 DNA reads TGTGCCAGCAGCTTATCGGGACAGCCCACAGATACGCAGTATTTT.

This clonotype was seen at least ten times. This chain links TRBV2 with TRBJ1-6; 10 bases align to TRBD1. Losses at the gene ends were 4 bases for V and 11 bases for J; bases not matched to a gene: 8. This CDR3 is built from 15 residues. CDR1 is SNHLY, CDR2 FYNNEI, per germline. CDR3 sequence (DNA): TGTGCCAGCAGTGTGAAAGGACAGGGGGGAGCACCCCTCCACTTT. As protein: CASSVKGQGGAPLHF.

This clonotype has only a few counts. This chain joins TRBV29-1 and TRBJ2-3, with D uncertain. The CDR3 length is 12 residues. Germline CDR1 and CDR2: SQVTM and ANQGSEA. V lost 1 base and J 2 bases, leaving 4 bases between the germline ends. CDR3 protein: CSVEVNTDTQYF. DNA for the CDR3: TGCAGCGTTGAAGTGAACACAGATACGCAGTATTTT.

This chain joins TRBV5-1 and TRBJ2-2, with D unresolved. The V gene's germline CDR1 is SGHRS and CDR2 YFSETQ. V was shortened by 4 bases and J by 7 bases, with 14 bases between the two germline ends. CDR3 size: 14 residues. CDR3 sequence: CASSLQPSNGELFF. The CDR3 nucleotides read TGCGCCAGCAGCCTCCAACCCTCTAACGGGGAGCTGTTTTTT.

This clonotype was counted between two and nine times. The V and J genes are TRBV14 and TRBJ1-4; no reliable D call. CDR3 length: 13 amino acids. Germline-derived CDR1 and CDR2 are SGHDN and FVKESK. The V end lost 0 bases, the J end lost 8 bases, and 7 bases lay between the germline ends. CDR3 sequence reads: CASSQDQREKLFF. The CDR3 region has the DNA TGTGCCAGCAGCCAAGATCAGCGGGAAAAACTGTTTTTT.

The chain joins TRBV6-1 to TRBJ2-1; 16 nucleotides agree with TRBD2. The V gene's germline CDR1 is MNHNS and CDR2 SASEGT. Losses at the gene ends were 0 bases for V and 12 bases for J; bases not matched to a gene: 8. The CDR3 has 17 residues. The CDR3 sequence is CASSEAGTSGRAGWQFF. In DNA form, the CDR3 reads TGTGCCAGCAGTGAAGCCGGGACTAGCGGGAGGGCCGGTTGGCAGTTCTTC.

This clonotype has more than one count but fewer than ten. The V gene is TRBV6-1, the J gene TRBJ2-1; TRBD1 matches at 8 bases. With V trimmed by 3 bases and J by 2 bases, 6 bases remained unmatched. This CDR3 is built from 16 residues. Germline V gene sequence: CDR1 MNHNS, CDR2 SASEGT. This chain's CDR3 is CASSDSAGGAYNEQFF. CDR3 DNA: TGTGCCAGCAGTGACTCAGCAGGGGGCGCCTACAATGAGCAGTTCTTC.

This clonotype appeared a few times. The chain combines TRBV4-1 with TRBJ2-1, with 10 bases matching TRBD2. Germline assignment: CDR1 MGHRA and CDR2 YSYEKL. This CDR3 region has 16 residues. The ends lost 0 bases at V and 9 bases at J; junction bases unmatched: 8. In nucleotides, the CDR3 is TGCGCCAGCAGCCAAGAGGGTCTAGCGGGAGTTAGTGAGCAGTTCTTC. It yields the protein CASSQEGLAGVSEQFF.

This clonotype was recorded many times. CDR3 in DNA: TGTGCCAGCAGCCGACGTAGCGGGAGAGGCACCTACGAGCAGTACTTC. This translates into CASSRRSGRGTYEQYF. The rearrangement uses TRBV7-8 and TRBJ2-7; 9 bases line up with TRBD2. V dropped 5 bases and J dropped 2; count of bases not matched to a gene: 10. Germline V gene sequence: CDR1 SGHVS, CDR2 FQNEAQ. This CDR3 is built from 16 residues. Together with reference TRBV7-8 and TRBJ2-7, the CDR3 gives the full variable domain: GAGVSQSPRYKVAKRGQDVALRCDPISGHVSLFWYQQALGQGPEFLTYFQNEAQLDKSGLPSDRFFAERPEGSVSTLKIQRTQQEDSAVYLCASSRRSGRGTYEQYFGPGTRLTVT.

V usage is TRBV6-1 and J usage is TRBJ2-1, with TRBD1 identical over 9 bases. CDR1 MNHNS and CDR2 SASEGT come from the germline V gene. With V trimmed by 5 bases and J by 7 bases, 6 bases remained unmatched. The CDR3 covers 14 residues. The CDR3: CASSRGTGPNEQFF. In DNA form, the CDR3 reads TGTGCCAGCAGTAGGGGGACAGGGCCGAATGAGCAGTTCTTC.

This clonotype was seen more than once but under ten times. The chain has TRBV6-1 and TRBJ1-4; 9 bases agree with TRBD1. This CDR3 is built from 15 residues. The V gene's germline CDR1 is MNHNS and CDR2 SASEGT. V dropped 5 bases and J dropped 3; count of bases not matched to a gene: 4. The CDR3 region has the DNA TGTGCCAGCAGTAATGGACAGGGGCCTAATGAAAAACTGTTTTTT. Residues: CASSNGQGPNEKLFF.

Turning to this clonotype: Compared with germline, one end of the junction differs, possibly owing to a read error. V is TRBV30 and J is TRBJ1-1, with 10 nucleotides matching TRBD1. Germline V gives CDR1 GTSNPN, CDR2 SVGIG (reference sequence). The CDR3 has 18 amino acids. CDR3 protein: CARSVLGTGALGNTEAFF. The CDR3, as DNA: TGTGCCCGGAGTGTATTGGGGACAGGGGCTTTAGGGAACACTGAAGCTTTCTTT. The whole variable domain, filled in from reference TRBV30 and TRBJ1-1, reads SQTIHQWPATLVQPVGSPLSLECTVEGTSNPNLYWYRQAAGRGLQLLFYSVGIGQISSEVPQNLSASRPQDRQFILSSKKLLLSDSGFYLCARSVLGTGALGNTEAFFGQGTRLTVV.

This clonotype was recorded many times. The J gene is TRBJ2-3, the V gene TRBV2; perhaps D is TRBD1 or TRBD2 (5 bases each). V was cut by 9 bases and J by 9 bases, with 13 bases left in between. Germline V lookup: CDR1 SNHLY, CDR2 FYNNEI. This CDR3 comprises 11 residues. The CDR3 region is CASKSGTTQYF. As DNA, the CDR3 is TGTGCCAGTAAATCCGGGACGACGCAGTATTTT.

Worth noting for this clonotype: Since a much larger clone is just one base distant, this may be a read error. The V gene is TRBV20-1, the J gene TRBJ2-7, with 7 bases fitting TRBD2. The CDR3 runs to 18 residues. With 1 base clipped from V and 7 bases from J, the junction kept 22 bases outside the gene matches. The germline V gene has CDR1 DFQATT and CDR2 SNEGSKA (reference sequence). CDR3 amino acids: CSARAFRYTPRGNNEQYF. CDR3 nucleotide sequence: TGCAGTGCTAGAGCCTTCCGCTACACACCGCGGGGGAATAATGAGCAGTACTTC.

This clonotype turned up a few times. The rearrangement links TRBV11-3 to TRBJ2-2, with 8 bases aligning to TRBD1. Germline CDR1 and CDR2: SGHNT and YENEEA. The CDR3 contains 16 residues. V trimming: 5 bases; J trimming: 7 bases; junction bases outside the gene matches: 12. CDR3 sequence (DNA): TGTGCCAGCAGCCCAAACAGGACAGGGAGGAACGGGGAGCTGTTTTTT. This encodes CASSPNRTGRNGELFF.

This clonotype was counted a few times. This chain uses TRBV27 with TRBJ1-5; no clear D. This CDR3 is built from 15 residues. Trimming left V 4 bases short and J 3 bases short, with 13 bases between. Germline CDR1 MNHEY, CDR2 SMNVEV (reference sequence). This CDR3 reads CASSSDAQANQPQHF. Written as DNA, the CDR3 is TGTGCCAGCAGTTCTGACGCCCAGGCCAATCAGCCCCAGCATTTT.

The CDR3 loop is CASSEGREYRYTF. The CDR3 DNA reads as TGTGCCAGCAGTGAAGGCAGGGAGTATCGCTACACCTTC. The chain joins TRBV6-1 to TRBJ1-2, with D tentatively TRBD1 (5 bases). CDR1 and CDR2 (germline): MNHNS, SASEGT. The CDR3 is 13 residues long. V lost 1 base to trimming and J lost 9 bases, with 12 bases between them.

The gene calls are TRBV24-1 and TRBJ2-5; D remains unclear. Germline V lookup: CDR1 KGHDR, CDR2 SFDVKD. V lost 4 bases and J lost 2, with 7 bases in between. The CDR3 sequence is 13 residues long. The chain's CDR3 is CATSDPVQETQYF. DNA of the CDR3: TGTGCCACCAGTGACCCCGTTCAAGAGACCCAGTACTTC.